Listed below are T cell receptor beta chains from one sample, sequenced in a study of blood T cells in healthy people across ages. TCRdb reprocessed the 5' RACE reads via MiXCR and lists one record per CDR3 protein. The sample lists 1.5 million to 2 million distinct CDR3 sequences; around half were seen once. Sample: blood. All receptors derive from a woman in her 40s in good health. Both conserved end residues are part of each CDR3. A D gene is named only where the DNA matches it firmly. Part of the rows lack a size; the others show once, few, many or a class for expanded clones.

v_gene	d_gene	abundance	j_gene	CDR3nt	CDR3aa
TRBV7-9	TRBD2	once	TRBJ2-5	TGTGCCAGCAGCCCCATACTAGCGGGGGATCAAGAGACCCAGTACTTC	CASSPILAGDQETQYF
TRBV4-1	TRBD2	.	TRBJ2-1	TGCGCCAGCAGCCAAGATTGGGCCAGCGGGGGAAACAATGAGCAGTTCTTC	CASSQDWASGGNNEQFF
TRBV28	.	few	TRBJ1-2	TGTGCCAGCAATCCAGGGGATGGCTACACCTTC	CASNPGDGYTF
TRBV27	.	.	TRBJ1-6	TGTGCCAGCAGTTTAACTCCAGTCTATAATTCACCCCTCCACTTT	CASSLTPVYNSPLHF
TRBV12-3/TRBV12-4	TRBD1	.	TRBJ2-2	TGTGCCAGCAGTTCGGGCAGGGGGCATGGGGAGCTGTTTTTT	CASSSGRGHGELFF
TRBV7-9	.	.	TRBJ2-1	TGTGCCAGCAGAGGGGCCCTCAATGAGCAGTTCTTC	CASRGALNEQFF
TRBV7-6	.	.	TRBJ2-7	TGTGCCAGCAGCCAGGACAGCTCAACCTGCGAGCAGTACTTC	CASSQDSSTCEQYF
TRBV13	TRBD1	many	TRBJ2-7	TGTGCCAGCAGATTAGGACAGGGGGCAGGCGAGCAGTACTTC	CASRLGQGAGEQYF
TRBV6-2/TRBV6-3	.	few	TRBJ2-7	TGTGCCAGCAGTTACCCGAGGGGGGACGAGCAGTACTTC	CASSYPRGDEQYF
TRBV7-6	TRBD2	.	TRBJ2-7	TGTGCCAGCAGCTTAGCTACTAGCGGGGCCTCCTACGAGCAGTACTTC	CASSLATSGASYEQYF
TRBV6-6	TRBD2	.	TRBJ2-7	TGTGCCAGCAGTTACTCCGGGACTAGCGGGGGTCTCTACGAGCAGTACTTC	CASSYSGTSGGLYEQYF
TRBV20-1	.	once	TRBJ2-3	TGCAGTTCCGAAGGCACGAGCACCACAGATACGCAGTATTTT	CSSEGTSTTDTQYF
TRBV5-5	.	.	TRBJ1-2	TGTGCCAGCATCCCTCGAGCGGTGGGGGCCATCCCCAACTATGGCTACACCTTC	CASIPRAVGAIPNYGYTF
TRBV29-1	TRBD1	.	TRBJ1-2	TGCAGCGTCGCTGGACAGGGCGAAAATGGCTACACCTTC	CSVAGQGENGYTF
TRBV7-8	.	.	TRBJ2-1	TGTGCCAGCAGCTTAGCGCACCAGAAGAATGAGCAGTTCTTC	CASSLAHQKNEQFF
TRBV7-2	.	.	TRBJ1-1	TGTGCCAGCAGCACCTCTCACAGCACTGAAGCTTTCTTT	CASSTSHSTEAFF
TRBV6-2/TRBV6-3	TRBD1	.	TRBJ2-5	TGTGCCAGCAGTTGGGGACAGGCGCCACAAGAGACCCAGTACTTC	CASSWGQAPQETQYF
TRBV6-6	TRBD1	.	TRBJ2-1	TGTGCCGCGACCACCGGGACAGGGGGTGGGGAGTTCTTC	CAATTGTGGGEFF
TRBV28	TRBD2	once	TRBJ2-3	TGTGCCAGCAGTTTACGGGGGGGCCCAGCAGATACGCAGTATTTT	CASSLRGGPADTQYF
TRBV4-2	.	.	TRBJ1-2	TGTGCCAGCAGCCAAGATGCAACCTCTGGCTATGGCTACACCTTC	CASSQDATSGYGYTF
TRBV20-1	TRBD2	few	TRBJ2-5	TGCAGTGCTTCCACCCCAGGTAGCGGGGGCCAAGAGACCCAGTACTTC	CSASTPGSGGQETQYF
TRBV25-1	.	few	TRBJ2-1	TGTGCCAGCAGTGAATATAGGGGGGCAAACCGAAATGAGCAGTTCTTC	CASSEYRGANRNEQFF
TRBV27	.	.	TRBJ2-2	TGTGCCAGCAGAACCGGGACCTTGAACACCGGGGAGCTGTTTTTT	CASRTGTLNTGELFF